These 30 T cell receptor beta chains were all obtained from the same sample, sequenced in a study of neurological immune-mediated disorders. TCRdb used MiXCR to reprocess the 5' RACE reads, holding one entry per CDR3 protein. The repertoire holds tens of thousands of distinct CDR3 sequences, roughly 3.5% seen once, with approximately 3% in the top ten. The sample was PBMCs. These receptor sequences come from a woman between 45 and 60 years old with multiple sclerosis.

In this sample, this clonotype turned up many times. The rearrangement joins TRBV5-4 to TRBJ2-5, with TRBD2 matching over 9 bases. Trimming cost V 4 bases and J 11 bases; bases outside gene matches: 9. The CDR3 is 13 residues long. Germline CDR1 SGHNT, CDR2 YYREEE (reference sequence). The CDR3 loop is CASSPGTSPYQYF. The CDR3 DNA is TGTGCCAGCAGCCCCGGGACTAGCCCCTATCAGTACTTC.

In its sample, this clonotype was seen many times. This sequence joins TRBV3-1 and TRBJ1-3; D may be TRBD1 (5 bases). The CDR3 loop spans 18 amino acids. Trimming removed 5 bases from V and 0 bases from J, with 20 bases in between. Germline V lookup: CDR1 LGHDT, CDR2 YNNKEL (reference sequence). The CDR3 region has the DNA TGTGCCAGCAGCTCAGATCGGGACCGACTAAGCTCTGGAAACACCATATATTTT. It codes for CASSSDRDRLSSGNTIYF.

This clonotype appeared many times. The rearrangement joins TRBV6-4 to TRBJ2-2; the match to TRBD2 covers 8 bases. This CDR3 is 14 amino acids long. The V segment lost 5 bases and the J segment 5 bases; nucleotides outside the gene matches: 4. From germline, CDR1 is MRHNA and CDR2 SNTAGT. The CDR3 sequence is CASSPGTSTGELFF. The CDR3 DNA follows: TGTGCCAGCAGTCCCGGGACTAGTACCGGGGAGCTGTTTTTT.

On this clonotype: A much larger clone lies a single base off, so this may be a read error. The chain has TRBV7-3 and TRBJ1-6, with D unresolved. V was trimmed by 5 bases and J by 7 bases, leaving 12 bases between them. Germline loops: CDR1 SGHTA, CDR2 FQGTGA. This CDR3 is 14 amino acids long. CDR3 residues: CASSRGKSNSPLHF. The CDR3 DNA follows: TGTGCCAGCAGCCGAGGAAAGTCAAATTCACCCCTCCACTTT.

This clonotype was found many times. This chain links TRBV11-2 with TRBJ1-2; 7 positions agree with TRBD1. V gave up 5 bases and J gave up 0 bases; unmatched junction bases: 6. CDR1 and CDR2 (germline): SGHAT, FQNNGV. CDR3 length: 15 residues. In DNA form, the CDR3 reads TGTGCCAGCAGCCCAGACAGGGTGACTAACTATGGCTACACCTTC. This translates into CASSPDRVTNYGYTF.

This clonotype was recorded many times. The gene calls are TRBV12-3 or TRBV12-4 and TRBJ2-3; TRBD2 aligns across 7 bases. V shed 5 bases and J 3 bases; nucleotides not matched to a gene: 5. The CDR3 extends over 14 amino acids. For the CDR3, the DNA is TGTGCCAGCAGTGGACTAGTCGAGACAGATACGCAGTATTTT. It translates to CASSGLVETDTQYF.

There are many counts of this clonotype. The J gene is TRBJ2-7, the V gene TRBV7-2, with TRBD1 matching over 8 bases. The CDR3 totals 16 residues. The V gene end was trimmed by 5 bases and the J gene end by 3 bases; junction bases not matched to a gene: 12. Germline-derived CDR1 and CDR2 are SGHTA and FQGNSA. For the CDR3, the DNA is TGTGCCAGCAGCCTAACCCCCGGGACAGGTAACTACGAGCAGTACTTC. Translating gives CASSLTPGTGNYEQYF.

This clonotype has more than one count but fewer than ten. The V gene is TRBV19, the J gene TRBJ2-6; D may be TRBD2 (5 bases). The germline V and J ends were trimmed by 6 bases and 0 bases, with 15 bases remaining between them. Germline values: CDR1 LNHDA, CDR2 SQIVND (reference sequence). This CDR3 spans 17 amino acids. In nucleotides, the CDR3 is TGTGCCAGTAGGCGGAGGAGGACGGACTCTGGGGCCAACGTCCTGACTTTC. It codes for CASRRRRTDSGANVLTF.

The V call is TRBV19, the J call TRBJ1-6, with D hard to call. The length of the CDR3 is 14 residues. Germline V CDR1 and CDR2: LNHDA, SQIVND (reference sequence). V was shortened by 5 bases and J by 1 base, with 6 bases between the two germline ends. The CDR3 sequence is CASSPGSYNSPLHF. DNA of the CDR3: TGTGCCAGTAGTCCGGGATCCTATAATTCACCCCTCCACTTT.

This clonotype was observed many times. The chain carries TRBV4-3 and TRBJ2-1; TRBD2 aligns across 8 bases. J was trimmed by 2 bases and V by 1 base; bases with no gene match: 7. The germline V gene encodes CDR1 LGHNA and CDR2 YSLEER. CDR3 length equals 17 residues. In DNA form, the CDR3 reads TGCGCCAGCAGCCAAGTCTCCGGGGGGGCGACCTACAATGAGCAGTTCTTC. Its translation: CASSQVSGGATYNEQFF.

This clonotype was seen ten or more times. The CDR3 loop reads CSATQGVNGYTF. The CDR3 DNA sequence: TGCAGTGCAACACAGGGGGTGAATGGCTACACCTTC. The V and J genes are TRBV20-1 and TRBJ1-2; 8 bases map to TRBD1. The CDR3 is 12 amino acids. V shed 6 bases and J 6 bases; nucleotides not matched to a gene: 6. Germline CDR1 reads DFQATT; CDR2 reads SNEGSKA (reference sequence).

Many counts were recorded for this clonotype. This chain joins TRBV12-3 or TRBV12-4 and TRBJ2-7; 9 nucleotides match TRBD2. CDR3 length: 14 residues. Unmatched junction bases numbered 2, after V lost 3 bases and J lost 2 bases. The CDR3 here is CASSLAGGTYEQYF. The CDR3 DNA reads as TGTGCCAGCAGTTTGGCGGGGGGGACCTACGAGCAGTACTTC.

This clonotype was detected ten times or more. The rearrangement uses TRBV2 and TRBJ1-3, with TRBD1 identical over 7 bases. V shed 4 bases and J 4 bases; nucleotides not matched to a gene: 10. This CDR3 has 16 residues. Germline V gene data show CDR1 as SNHLY and CDR2 as FYNNEI. CDR3 sequence (DNA): TGTGCCAGCAGTGCTGACAGGGTAACGGTGGGAAACACCATATATTTT. Protein sequence: CASSADRVTVGNTIYF.

The CDR3 reads CASILINMNTEAFF. The CDR3 DNA sequence: TGTGCCAGCATTTTAATTAACATGAACACTGAAGCTTTCTTT. V gene TRBV2 combines with J gene TRBJ1-1; D call uncertain. V lost 7 bases and J 0 bases, leaving 12 bases between the germline ends. The CDR3 is 14 residues long. Germline values: CDR1 SNHLY, CDR2 FYNNEI.

This clonotype was recorded at least ten times. The chain links TRBV20-1 to TRBJ1-2; 8 bases fit TRBD1. The length of the CDR3 is 12 residues. V gave up 6 bases and J gave up 3 bases; unmatched junction bases: 3. Germline assignment: CDR1 DFQATT and CDR2 SNEGSKA (reference sequence). CDR3 sequence: CSASTGDYGYTF. The DNA for the CDR3 is TGCAGTGCCTCGACAGGGGACTATGGCTACACCTTC.

This clonotype has ten or more counts. V gene TRBV5-5 combines with J gene TRBJ2-7, with D possibly being TRBD2 (6 bases). The germline V and J ends were trimmed by 4 bases and 2 bases, with 13 bases remaining between them. The CDR3 extends over 14 amino acids. Per germline, CDR1 SGHKS and CDR2 YYEKEE (reference sequence). The CDR3 sequence is CASSPGWEAYEQYF. The CDR3 nucleotides read TGTGCCAGCAGCCCGGGATGGGAGGCCTACGAGCAGTACTTC.

This clonotype appeared many times. The genes are TRBV12-3 or TRBV12-4 and TRBJ2-7; 10 positions match TRBD1. J was trimmed by 2 bases and V by 5 bases; bases with no gene match: 3. The CDR3 spans 14 residues. Here the CDR3 reads CASSPGTGAYEQYF. CDR3 DNA sequence: TGTGCCAGCAGTCCCGGGACAGGGGCCTACGAGCAGTACTTC.

A remark on this clonotype: It may be a read error: a sequence one base away is much more abundant. The chain uses TRBV9 and TRBJ2-7, with D unclear. From germline, CDR1 is SGDLS and CDR2 YYNGEE. The germline V and J ends were trimmed by 3 bases and 5 bases, with 18 bases remaining between them. This CDR3 comprises 15 residues. CDR3 loop: CASSASLLHGNEQYF. Here the CDR3 DNA reads TGTGCCAGCAGCGCAAGCCTCCTACATGGCAACGAGCAGTACTTC.

This clonotype was recorded many times. The chain links TRBV20-1 to TRBJ1-1; D may be TRBD1 (5 bases). Trimming took 4 bases from V and 2 from J, leaving 14 bases between them. The CDR3 has 14 residues. Germline V gene sequence: CDR1 DFQATT, CDR2 SNEGSKA (reference sequence). CDR3 region: CSATSGPRNTEAFF. Written as DNA, the CDR3 is TGCAGTGCTACGTCGGGGCCCAGAAACACTGAAGCTTTCTTT.

This clonotype was recorded at least ten times. The rearrangement links TRBV4-3 to TRBJ1-6; D uncertain. The CDR3 has 13 residues. The germline V and J ends were trimmed by 1 base and 6 bases, with 4 bases remaining between them. Looked up from germline, CDR1 is LGHNA and CDR2 is YSLEER. Here the CDR3 reads CASSQVFNSPLHF. Here the CDR3 DNA reads TGCGCCAGCAGCCAAGTGTTTAATTCACCCCTCCACTTT.

In its sample, this clonotype was seen many times. The V call is TRBV7-2, the J call TRBJ2-7; 7 bases match TRBD1. The V segment lost 4 bases and the J segment 4 bases; nucleotides outside the gene matches: 4. CDR1 SGHTA and CDR2 FQGNSA come from the germline V gene. This CDR3 is 13 amino acids long. The CDR3 nucleotides are TGTGCCAGCAGCTGGGACAGAGGATACGAGCAGTACTTC. It translates to CASSWDRGYEQYF.

In its sample, this clonotype was seen many times. The gene calls are TRBV3-1 and TRBJ1-1; the match to TRBD1 covers 7 bases. Germline assignment: CDR1 LGHDT and CDR2 YNNKEL (reference sequence). This CDR3 has 16 residues. V was clipped by 6 bases and J by 0 bases; unmatched bases: 10. CDR3 coding DNA: TGTGCCAGCAGTCGACCGGGACAGATAATGAACACTGAAGCTTTCTTT. As protein: CASSRPGQIMNTEAFF. Together with reference TRBV3-1 and TRBJ1-1, the CDR3 gives the full variable domain: DTAVSQTPKYLVTQMGNDKSIKCEQNLGHDTMYWYKQDSKKFLKIMFSYNNKELIINETVPNRFSPKSPDKAHLNLHINSLELGDSAVYFCASSRPGQIMNTEAFFGQGTRLTVV.

This clonotype was detected many times. V gene TRBV9 combines with J gene TRBJ2-4; D remains ambiguous. The V gene lost 3 bases and the J gene lost 1 base, with 26 bases spanning the gap. CDR3 length: 20 amino acids. Germline loops: CDR1 SGDLS, CDR2 YYNGEE. CDR3 loop: CASSGPIDRQQSVAKNIQYF. In DNA, the CDR3 is TGTGCCAGCAGCGGCCCTATAGATCGGCAACAGTCCGTGGCCAAAAACATTCAGTACTTC. Complete variable domain (other parts from reference TRBV9 and TRBJ2-4): DSGVTQTPKHLITATGQRVTLRCSPRSGDLSVYWYQQSLDQGLQFLIQYYNGEERAKGNILERFSAQQFPDLHSELNLSSLELGDSALYFCASSGPIDRQQSVAKNIQYFGAGTRLSVL.

This clonotype was observed many times. The chain joins TRBV12-3 or TRBV12-4 to TRBJ2-6; D may be TRBD1 (5 bases). The CDR3 totals 16 residues. Trimming removed 6 bases from V and 0 bases from J, with 12 bases in between. The DNA of the CDR3 is TGTGCCAGCAGCCCACGACAGAGCTCTGGGGCCAACGTCCTGACTTTC. It translates to CASSPRQSSGANVLTF.

This clonotype appeared many times. The chain joins TRBV5-1 to TRBJ1-6; D remains unclear. Germline CDR1 is SGHRS and CDR2 is YFSETQ. CDR3 length: 14 amino acids. Trimming took off 0 bases at V and 12 bases at J, with 13 bases between the two ends. The CDR3 sequence: CASSLEPGGEPLHF. The CDR3 DNA is TGCGCCAGCAGCTTGGAGCCAGGTGGGGAACCCCTCCACTTT.

The sample holds many counts of this clonotype. This sequence joins TRBV4-1 and TRBJ2-5, with 13 bases aligning to TRBD2. V dropped 1 base and J dropped 4; count of bases not matched to a gene: 0. Germline loops: CDR1 MGHRA, CDR2 YSYEKL. The CDR3 covers 15 residues. CDR3 coding DNA: TGCGCCAGCAGCCAAGGACTAGCGGGGGGAGAGACCCAGTACTTC. Residues: CASSQGLAGGETQYF.

This clonotype has ten or more counts. Here the CDR3 DNA reads TGTGCCAGCAGCGCGACGACTAGCGGGGTCGGTGAGCAGTACTTC. Translating gives CASSATTSGVGEQYF. V and J are TRBV9 and TRBJ2-7; TRBD2 matches 11 bases. V shed 3 bases and J 7 bases; nucleotides not matched to a gene: 9. Per germline, CDR1 SGDLS and CDR2 YYNGEE. The CDR3 extends over 15 amino acids. Full variable domain (outside the CDR3, taken from reference TRBV9 and TRBJ2-7): DSGVTQTPKHLITATGQRVTLRCSPRSGDLSVYWYQQSLDQGLQFLIQYYNGEERAKGNILERFSAQQFPDLHSELNLSSLELGDSALYFCASSATTSGVGEQYFGPGTRLTVT.

This clonotype occurred many times. This sequence joins TRBV20-1 and TRBJ2-5, with D possibly being TRBD1 (5 bases). The CDR3 runs 15 residues. Trimming removed 5 bases from V and 0 bases from J, with 16 bases in between. Germline values: CDR1 DFQATT, CDR2 SNEGSKA (reference sequence). The CDR3, as DNA: TGCAGTGCTCCACAGGACGGGCAGTACCAAGAGACCCAGTACTTC. Translation: CSAPQDGQYQETQYF.

This clonotype was observed at least ten times. The chain combines TRBV6-5 with TRBJ2-3, with D perhaps matching TRBD1 or TRBD2 (6 bases each). CDR1 is MNHEY, CDR2 SVGAGI, per germline. The V gene lost 2 bases and the J gene lost 4 bases, with 13 bases spanning the gap. This CDR3 is built from 15 residues. CDR3 DNA sequence: TGTGCCAGCAGTTACCTGGGGGGCGTGGCAGATACGCAGTATTTT. It yields the protein CASSYLGGVADTQYF.

This clonotype has ten or more counts. The rearrangement links TRBV2 to TRBJ1-1; D remains ambiguous. CDR1 is SNHLY and CDR2 is FYNNEI in the germline V gene. V lost 8 bases to trimming and J lost 1 base, with 14 bases between them. This CDR3 is built from 14 residues. The CDR3 nucleotides read TGTGCCAGCGCCCCAACCCGGGGGAACACTGAAGCTTTCTTT. Translation: CASAPTRGNTEAFF. The full variable domain, its missing parts supplied by reference TRBV2 and TRBJ1-1, is EPEVTQTPSHQVTQMGQEVILRCVPISNHLYFYWYRQILGQKVEFLVSFYNNEISEKSEIFDDQFSVERPDGSNFTLKIRSTKLEDSAMYFCASAPTRGNTEAFFGQGTRLTVV.